Sequencing of this T cell receptor beta chain was carried out in a study of T cell changes during pregnancy in multiple sclerosis. Profiling relied on immunoSEQ multiplex PCR, and the TCRdb table lists in-frame clones only, not all of them. The repertoire consists of about 67,000 clones, with 75% to 95% occurring once and the leading ten covering roughly 2.1%. The table lists this clone with a count of one. V dropped 10 bases and J dropped 1; count of bases not matched to a gene: 11. The CDR3 is 16 residues long. Germline V CDR1 and CDR2: MNHEY, SMNVEV (reference sequence). The sequences come from peripheral blood, collected in the first trimester of pregnancy. The clonotype comes from a female donor with multiple sclerosis, enrolled in a pregnancy study. This sequence joins TRBV27 and TRBJ2-7; 12 nucleotides align to TRBD2. This chain's CDR3 is CATKPRLAGVSYEQYF. The CDR3 DNA is TGTGCCACCAAACCACGACTAGCGGGAGTTTCCTACGAGCAGTACTTC.